This T cell receptor beta chain derives from a study of blood T cell repertoires in COVID-19. Overall study: Samples came from the United States, Italy and Spain, spanning acute and convalescent COVID-19. From T cells, B-cell-depleted T cells, or PBMCs came the material, which was cDNA or gDNA.

In the authors' methods: Reference gene primer amplification in the assay estimated nucleated cell counts. Sequencing was performed with immunoSEQ multiplex PCR; in TCRdb, only in-frame clones are kept and a portion is missing. Clone size and the V and J calls come from that table; the DNA yielded D and trimming. The sample holds around 300,000 clones, 70% to 90% seen once. This clonotype was sampled from a middle-aged woman with acute or convalescent COVID-19. The specimen was peripheral blood.

Here the CDR3 DNA reads TGCAGTGCGCCCCGGCGGACTGAAGCTTTCTTT. It translates to CSAPRRTEAFF. The rearrangement uses TRBV20-1 and TRBJ1-1; unclear D gene. Germline V gene sequence: CDR1 DFQATT, CDR2 SNEGSKA (reference sequence). Trimming shortened V by 6 bases and J by 5 bases, and 10 bases separated the two germline ends. The CDR3 sequence is 11 residues long.